This T cell receptor (beta chain) came from a study of human T cells and chemical hapten exposure. The CDR3 covers 14 residues. Looked up from germline, CDR1 is SGHRS and CDR2 is YFSETQ. V trimming: 4 bases; J trimming: 6 bases; junction bases outside the gene matches: 5. This clonotype was recorded at least ten times. From the RACE reads, TCRdb called clonotypes with MiXCR, one entry per CDR3 protein. The sample yields approximately 86,000 distinct CDR3 sequences, approximately 10% seen once. The time point: patch test 3, about 24 weeks after DPC sensitization. Treatment here: therapeutic diphenylcyclopropenone sensitization with weekly scalp DPC.

The sequences come from whole blood, collected in connection with sensitization to the hapten diphenylcyclopropenone (DPC). The chain links TRBV5-1 to TRBJ2-3; the match to TRBD2 covers 10 bases. The sequence derives from a woman aged 30 to 39 with alopecia areata. Some clones in this sample may be carry-over from other donors' samples. CDR3 sequence: CASSPSGGVDTQYF. The CDR3 DNA reads TGCGCCAGCAGCCCCAGCGGGGGGGTGGATACGCAGTATTTT.